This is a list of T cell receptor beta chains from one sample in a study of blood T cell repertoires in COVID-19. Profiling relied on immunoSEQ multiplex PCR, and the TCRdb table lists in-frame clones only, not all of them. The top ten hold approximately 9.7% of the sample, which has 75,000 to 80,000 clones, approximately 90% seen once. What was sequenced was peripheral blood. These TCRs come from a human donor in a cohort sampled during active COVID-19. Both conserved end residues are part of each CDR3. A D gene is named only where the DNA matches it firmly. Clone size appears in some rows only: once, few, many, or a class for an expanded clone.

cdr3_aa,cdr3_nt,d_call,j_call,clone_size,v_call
CATSDSRGTDTQYF,TGTGCCACCAGTGATTCGCGGGGAACAGATACGCAGTATTTT,NA,TRBJ2-3,once,TRBV24-1
CAWNFGTDTSTDTQYF,TGTGCCTGGAACTTTGGGACAGACACTAGCACAGATACGCAGTATTTT,TRBD1,TRBJ2-3,NA,TRBV30
CASSATGQLSGNTIYF,TGTGCCAGCAGCGCCACGGGACAGCTCTCTGGAAACACCATATATTTT,TRBD1,TRBJ1-3,NA,TRBV9
CASSSLTGAGELFF,TGCGCCAGCAGCTCGCTTACAGGGGCCGGGGAGCTGTTTTTT,TRBD1,TRBJ2-2,NA,TRBV5-1
CARHPQEDRGPGELFF,TGTGCCAGACACCCTCAAGAGGACAGGGGTCCCGGGGAGCTGTTTTTT,TRBD1,TRBJ2-2,few,TRBV19
CASSFSGGYEQYF,TGTGCCAGCAGCTTTTCAGGTGGCTACGAGCAGTACTTC,NA,TRBJ2-7,NA,TRBV7-2
CASSRDTLEGYTF,TGTGCCAGCAGTCGGGACACTCTTGAGGGCTACACCTTC,NA,TRBJ1-2,NA,TRBV2
CASSVDNLGGNTIYF,TGTGCCAGCAGCGTGGACAACCTAGGAGGAAACACCATATATTTT,NA,TRBJ1-3,NA,TRBV9
CASSERGRGAGTEAFF,TGTGCCAGCAGTGAAAGGGGGCGGGGCGCGGGCACTGAAGCTTTCTTT,TRBD1,TRBJ1-1,NA,TRBV2
CASREGRNRGRAGANVLTF,TGTGCCAGTAGGGAAGGGCGGAACAGGGGGCGGGCTGGGGCCAACGTCCTGACTTTC,TRBD1,TRBJ2-6,NA,TRBV19
CASSSRDRVSVSGYTF,TGTGCCAGCAGCTCAAGGGACAGGGTCTCCGTCTCTGGCTACACCTTC,TRBD1,TRBJ1-2,NA,TRBV5-8
CASSLLSPAASYNEQFF,TGTGCCAGCAGCTTGCTCTCGCCGGCGGCCTCCTACAATGAGCAGTTCTTC,NA,TRBJ2-1,NA,TRBV5-6
CASSSYGQPTNYGYTF,TGTGCCAGCAGCAGTTACGGACAGCCAACTAACTATGGCTACACCTTC,NA,TRBJ1-2,NA,TRBV7-9
CASSYSSGSTDEQFF,TGTGCCAGCAGTTACTCTTCAGGGTCTACAGATGAGCAGTTCTTC,NA,TRBJ2-1,NA,TRBV6-5
CASSQSGYSTDTQYF,TGCGCCAGCAGCCAGAGCGGGTATAGCACAGATACGCAGTATTTT,NA,TRBJ2-3,few,TRBV4-1
CASSHAPYSPGLADKQFF,TGTGCCAGCAGCCACGCCCCATACTCACCGGGACTAGCGGATAAGCAGTTCTTC,TRBD2,TRBJ2-1,NA,TRBV3-1/TRBV3-2
CASRPGTGGYIQYF,TGTGCCAGCCGCCCCGGGACGGGGGGTTACATTCAGTACTTC,TRBD2,TRBJ2-4,NA,TRBV6-5
CASSFDRGDEQYF,TGTGCCAGCAGCTTTGACAGGGGTGACGAGCAGTACTTC,TRBD1,TRBJ2-7,NA,TRBV5-8
CASSSRDNLNTEAFF,TGTGCCAGCAGCTCCCGGGACAACTTGAACACTGAAGCTTTCTTT,NA,TRBJ1-1,NA,TRBV13
CSLRTSGAQLYEQYF,TGCAGCCTCAGGACTAGCGGAGCACAATTATACGAGCAGTACTTC,TRBD2,TRBJ2-7,NA,TRBV29-1
CASSYTSGSYEQYF,TGTGCCAGCAGTTACACTAGCGGATCCTACGAGCAGTACTTC,TRBD2,TRBJ2-7,NA,TRBV6-6
CASSLEARGEKLFF,TGTGCCAGCAGTTTGGAGGCCAGGGGTGAAAAACTGTTTTTT,NA,TRBJ1-4,NA,TRBV27
CASSIGPGGNTGELFF,TGTGCCAGTAGTATCGGACCGGGGGGAAACACCGGGGAGCTGTTTTTT,TRBD2,TRBJ2-2,once,TRBV19
CASSPAPGHVPPEQYF,TGTGCCAGCAGCCCGGCGCCGGGACATGTTCCTCCTGAGCAGTACTTC,NA,TRBJ2-7,few,TRBV5-4
CASSGYPTGDGYTF,TGCGCCAGCAGCGGTTATCCAACGGGAGATGGCTACACCTTC,NA,TRBJ1-2,NA,TRBV5-1
CASSRLASSQYF,TGTGCCAGCAGCCGACTAGCGTCCTCGCAGTATTTT,TRBD2,TRBJ2-3,NA,TRBV7-2
CASSLGGQWAYEQYF,TGTGCCAGCAGCCTAGGGGGACAGTGGGCCTACGAGCAGTACTTC,TRBD1,TRBJ2-7,NA,TRBV7-8
CASSLDGTSGRNEQFF,TGTGCCAGCAGCTTAGATGGGACTAGCGGGAGAAATGAGCAGTTCTTC,TRBD2,TRBJ2-1,NA,TRBV7-2
CASSQQLPGELFF,TGTGCCAGCAGCCAACAGCTCCCCGGGGAGCTGTTTTTT,NA,TRBJ2-2,NA,TRBV12-3/TRBV12-4
CASSLYRRKRAARETQYF,TGTGCCAGCAGCTTATACCGGAGGAAGAGAGCAGCCAGAGAGACCCAGTACTTC,NA,TRBJ2-5,NA,TRBV7-2
CASSLRRGGETYEQYF,TGTGCCAGCAGCCTCCGTAGGGGGGGGGAGACCTACGAGCAGTACTTC,NA,TRBJ2-7,once,TRBV5-8
CASSLGTGNSPLHF,TGTGCCAGCAGCTTAGGGACAGGGAATTCACCCCTCCACTTT,TRBD1,TRBJ1-6,NA,TRBV7-2
CASSPRLESNTGELFF,TGTGCCAGCAGTCCACGACTAGAATCGAACACCGGGGAGCTGTTTTTT,NA,TRBJ2-2,NA,TRBV27
CASSLSPYNEQFF,TGCGCCAGCAGCTTGTCCCCTTACAATGAGCAGTTCTTC,NA,TRBJ2-1,NA,TRBV5-1
CASSFEGAEAFF,TGTGCCAGCAGTTTCGAGGGGGCTGAAGCTTTCTTT,NA,TRBJ1-1,NA,TRBV27
CASSSGPNTGELFF,TGTGCCAGCTCTAGCGGACCGAACACCGGGGAGCTGTTTTTT,TRBD2,TRBJ2-2,NA,TRBV24-1
CASSNTNQPQHF,TGCGCCAGCAGTAACACGAATCAGCCCCAGCATTTT,NA,TRBJ1-5,few,TRBV10-2
CATSRPTEGLAGYTF,TGTGCCACCAGCAGACCGACCGAGGGTTTAGCGGGCTACACCTTC,NA,TRBJ1-2,NA,TRBV15
CASSYSVARGYLSDTQYF,TGTGCCAGCAGTTACTCCGTGGCGCGGGGGTATCTGTCGGATACGCAGTATTTT,TRBD2,TRBJ2-3,NA,TRBV6-2/TRBV6-3
CGAGPPTYNEQFF,TGTGGGGCGGGGCCACCCACCTACAATGAGCAGTTCTTC,NA,TRBJ2-1,NA,TRBV19